This is a list of T cell receptor beta chains from one sample in a study of T cell responses to AZD1222 COVID-19 vaccine. TCRdb's copy holds only in-frame clones and misses some; the assay was immunoSEQ multiplex PCR. The table lists roughly 100,000 clones, 86% of them singletons. This sample comprised peripheral blood, obtained on day 0 of AZD1222 vaccination. Every receptor here comes from an adult in good health. The conserved cysteine and the conserved F or W are not part of the CDR3 here.

V	J	CDR3
TRBV28	TRBJ2-3	ASIAWREQDTQY
TRBV5-1	TRBJ2-7	ASSLDLGRGQY
TRBV12-3/TRBV12-4	TRBJ2-7	ASSFVYEQY
TRBV9	TRBJ2-3	ASSVGKGTGDSNTQY
TRBV7-8	TRBJ1-1	ASSPRTGGYTEAF
TRBV7-9	TRBJ1-3	AIAPSGNTIY
TRBV5-1	TRBJ1-4	ASSLLPGSVATNEKLF
TRBV28	TRBJ2-6	ASRPLDSSGANVLT
TRBV6-7	TRBJ1-6	ASSTLVDCRYNSPLH
TRBV4-2	TRBJ2-5	ASSQGQETQY
TRBV2	TRBJ2-2	ASNRRDRGAGELF
TRBV19	TRBJ1-1	ATDGGLYTEAF
TRBV27	TRBJ2-1	ASSPTSGVNNEQF
TRBV9	TRBJ1-2	ASSPDLNYGYT
TRBV5-5	TRBJ2-1	ASSLGTNSYNEQF
TRBV3-1/TRBV3-2	TRBJ1-1	ASSTTANTEAF
TRBV29-1	TRBJ2-7	SVGQGSYEQY
TRBV5-1	TRBJ1-4	ASSFSIPGGAGEKLF
TRBV6-6	TRBJ2-6	ASSPGLAGTGANVLT
TRBV4-3	TRBJ1-6	ASSQGAGLGNSPLH
TRBV28	TRBJ2-5	ASTSPAGGFVPGN